This TCR beta chain was recovered during a study of T cell repertoires in MIS-A myocarditis (dated by TCRdb to between 2021 and 2024). There are 14 amino acids in the CDR3, from cysteine to phenylalanine inclusive. The retained sequence is limited to the CDR3, 42 bases, with the frame set at the first base. Per the germline V gene (reference sequence), GTSNPN is the CDR1 and SVGIG is the CDR2. V is cut by 4 bases and J by 0 bases, and the space between the germline ends is 12 bases. The QIAamp DNA FFPE kit was used to extract genomic DNA from formalin-fixed paraffin-embedded autopsy tissue. For this clone: No cognate antigen has been identified for it. No base-level quality is on record; no much larger clone is a single base apart.

TCRbeta CDR3 regions were amplified with the immunoSEQ bias-controlled multiplex PCR and sequenced at high throughput. Regarding the original processing steps: The immunoSEQ vendor pipeline collapsed and filtered CDR3 sequences to measure the abundance and frequency of each unique TCRbeta CDR3. Dominant CDR3 amino acid sequences were clustered with SARS-CoV-2-specific ImmuneCODE TCRbeta sequences by CD-HIT at a 90% global sequence identity threshold. Clones with frequencies of 0.1 to 1 were classed as hyperexpanded, and 0.01 to 0.1 as large. CDR3 amino acid sequences and V and J gene assignments of dominant clones were confirmed with MiXCR. The R stringdist package was used to calculate Levenshtein distances between the patient clonotypes and the ImmuneCODE hits. TCRdb took over this immuneACCESS table, retaining in-frame rearrangements with V and J assigned. Such tables are incomplete; in checked studies, under half of the missing clones stem from an unresolved V gene, and the remainder is unexplained. That table supplies the V and J calls and clone size; D and trimming were determined from the DNA. This sample is represented by about 11,000 clones; approximately 80% of them were singletons. The top ten constitute 29% of the sample.

The V and J genes are TRBV30 and TRBJ1-2, with the D gene not clear enough to name. The source of this sequence is a man between 18 and 29 years old with fulminant myocarditis from multisystem inflammatory syndrome in adults (MIS-A) after COVID-19. Material: right ventricle heart tissue obtained at autopsy. The sample's cell subset or site label is to be understood as: cardiac tissue sample (left or right ventricle, interventricular septum, or pericardium). The bases read TGTGCCTGGACCGTTGGAGGAACTAACTATGGCTACACCTTC. Protein translation: CAWTVGGTNYGYTF.